This T cell receptor (beta chain) is drawn from a study of CD8+ T cells in alopecia areata. The study team obtained lesional scalp punch biopsies and peripheral blood from alopecia areata patients. RNA, once extracted, was reverse transcribed into cDNA for use as the sequencing template. Assay: immunoSEQ multiplex PCR; the TCRdb copy retains only in-frame clones and omits some. This sample carries about 64,000 clones, roughly two fifths of them seen once, and the ten largest clones take roughly half. Findings of the study overall: Clonality exceeded that of normal scalp in lesional scalp, most notably in alopecia totalis/universalis.

Trimming removed 1 base from V and 4 bases from J; junction bases left unmatched: 9. Germline CDR1 and CDR2: SEHNR and FQNEAQ (reference sequence). The CDR3 is made up of 17 amino acids. Concerning this clone itself: Its antigen is unknown.

The receptor was derived from a human donor with alopecia areata. The rearrangement links TRBV7-9 to TRBJ2-1; 8 positions match TRBD2. Sequencing input: NKG2D-low CD8+ T cells sorted from blood. The CDR3 coding sequence is TGTGCCAGCAGCTTAGTGACTAGCGAGAATCCTTACAATGAGCAGTTCTTC. This sequence encodes CASSLVTSENPYNEQFF.